Listed below are T cell receptor beta chains from one sample, sequenced in a study of blood T cell repertoires in COVID-19. Profiled with immunoSEQ multiplex PCR; TCRdb holds only in-frame clones, not every one. This sample has 200,000 to 250,000 clones, with 80% to 85% found just once. The sample taken for sequencing was peripheral blood. The receptors shown here come from a man aged 30 to 39 with active or convalescent COVID-19. Both conserved end residues are part of each CDR3. The D gene is left open where the match is weak. Rows give clone size only sometimes, using once, few, many, or a class for an expanded clone.

J gene: TRBJ2-3
clone size: NA
D gene: NA
V gene: TRBV27
CDR3 protein: CASRWGGTDTQYF
CDR3 DNA: TGTGCCAGCAGGTGGGGAGGCACAGATACGCAGTATTTT

J gene: TRBJ2-1
clone size: NA
D gene: TRBD2
V gene: TRBV6-6
CDR3 protein: CASSSWTSGGNEQFF
CDR3 DNA: TGTGCCAGCAGTTCCTGGACTAGCGGGGGGAATGAGCAGTTCTTC

J gene: TRBJ1-6
clone size: few
D gene: NA
V gene: TRBV7-9
CDR3 protein: CASSPKGVRANSPLHF
CDR3 DNA: TGTGCCAGCAGCCCCAAAGGGGTCAGGGCTAATTCACCCCTCCACTTT

J gene: TRBJ1-6
clone size: NA
D gene: NA
V gene: TRBV5-1
CDR3 protein: CASSLDGQGNSPLHF
CDR3 DNA: TGCGCCAGCAGCTTGGATGGCCAGGGGAATTCACCCCTCCACTTT

J gene: TRBJ1-1
clone size: NA
D gene: NA
V gene: TRBV6-2/TRBV6-3
CDR3 protein: CASSYRFTEAFF
CDR3 DNA: TGTGCCAGCAGTTACCGGTTCACTGAAGCTTTCTTT

J gene: TRBJ2-1
clone size: NA
D gene: TRBD2
V gene: TRBV6-5
CDR3 protein: CASKKLAVSYNEQFF
CDR3 DNA: TGTGCCAGCAAAAAACTAGCGGTCTCCTACAATGAGCAGTTCTTC

J gene: TRBJ2-1
clone size: NA
D gene: TRBD2
V gene: TRBV7-9
CDR3 protein: CDPEAGGPGDEQFF
CDR3 DNA: TGTGATCCCGAAGCGGGAGGGCCCGGGGATGAGCAGTTCTTC

J gene: TRBJ1-5
clone size: NA
D gene: TRBD1
V gene: TRBV7-9
CDR3 protein: CASSFDREGNQPQHF
CDR3 DNA: TGTGCCAGCAGCTTCGACAGGGAGGGCAATCAGCCCCAGCATTTT

J gene: TRBJ1-3
clone size: once
D gene: NA
V gene: TRBV28
CDR3 protein: CASSGELRNTIYF
CDR3 DNA: TGTGCCAGCAGTGGAGAGTTAAGAAACACCATATATTTT

J gene: TRBJ1-2
clone size: NA
D gene: TRBD1
V gene: TRBV4-3
CDR3 protein: CASSQDLDGTGYLSYTF
CDR3 DNA: TGCGCCAGCAGCCAAGATCTTGATGGGACAGGCTATTTGAGCTACACCTTC

J gene: TRBJ1-5
clone size: NA
D gene: TRBD1
V gene: TRBV24-1
CDR3 protein: CATSRDSYQPQHF
CDR3 DNA: TGTGCCACCAGCCGGGACAGTTATCAGCCCCAGCATTTT

J gene: TRBJ2-1
clone size: NA
D gene: TRBD2
V gene: TRBV7-6
CDR3 protein: CASSLGMGSGVLYNEQFF
CDR3 DNA: TGTGCCAGCAGCTTGGGGATGGGTAGCGGGGTCCTCTACAATGAGCAGTTCTTC

J gene: TRBJ2-3
clone size: NA
D gene: NA
V gene: TRBV19
CDR3 protein: CASRPQGYSTDTQYF
CDR3 DNA: TGTGCCAGCCGACCTCAGGGCTATAGCACAGATACGCAGTATTTT

J gene: TRBJ2-7
clone size: NA
D gene: NA
V gene: TRBV7-6
CDR3 protein: CASSLVGAQGSYEQYF
CDR3 DNA: TGTGCCAGCAGCTTAGTTGGGGCCCAGGGAAGTTACGAGCAGTACTTC

J gene: TRBJ2-5
clone size: NA
D gene: TRBD2
V gene: TRBV14
CDR3 protein: CASSQLILAGSFQETQYF
CDR3 DNA: TGTGCCAGCAGCCAACTCATTCTAGCGGGGTCCTTCCAAGAGACCCAGTACTTC

J gene: TRBJ1-6
clone size: once
D gene: NA
V gene: TRBV3-1/TRBV3-2
CDR3 protein: CASSQVRENSPLHF
CDR3 DNA: TGTGCCAGCAGCCAAGTTCGGGAGAATTCACCCCTCCACTTT

J gene: TRBJ2-2
clone size: NA
D gene: NA
V gene: TRBV10-1
CDR3 protein: CASSEWGPPGTGELFF
CDR3 DNA: TGCGCCAGCAGTGAGTGGGGCCCCCCTGGGACCGGGGAGCTGTTTTTT

J gene: TRBJ1-4
clone size: NA
D gene: TRBD1
V gene: TRBV5-1
CDR3 protein: CASSSGTGSNEKLFF
CDR3 DNA: TGCGCCAGCAGCTCCGGGACAGGATCTAATGAAAAACTGTTTTTT

J gene: TRBJ1-2
clone size: NA
D gene: NA
V gene: TRBV5-1
CDR3 protein: CASSLEGVTGYTF
CDR3 DNA: TGCGCCAGCAGCTTGGAGGGAGTGACAGGCTACACCTTC

J gene: TRBJ1-4
clone size: NA
D gene: NA
V gene: TRBV7-9
CDR3 protein: CASSLAGDYEKLFF
CDR3 DNA: TGTGCCAGCAGCTTAGCAGGGGATTACGAAAAACTGTTTTTT